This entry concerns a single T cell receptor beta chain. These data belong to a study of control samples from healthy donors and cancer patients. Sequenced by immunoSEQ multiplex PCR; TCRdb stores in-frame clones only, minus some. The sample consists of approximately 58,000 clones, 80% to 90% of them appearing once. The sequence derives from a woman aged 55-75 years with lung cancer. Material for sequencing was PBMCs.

Here the CDR3 reads CASSEPGQGAGDTQYF. As DNA, the CDR3 is TGCGCCAGCAGTGAGCCAGGACAGGGGGCAGGAGATACGCAGTATTTT. V is TRBV10-1 and J is TRBJ2-3; 11 nucleotides agree with TRBD1. The CDR3 loop spans 16 amino acids. Germline trimming cut 2 bases from V and 5 bases from J; bases unmatched to any gene: 6. Germline V gene data show CDR1 as WNHNN and CDR2 as SYGVQD (reference sequence).